This is a list of T cell receptor beta chains from one sample in a study of T-cell reconstitution after alpha-beta-depleted transplantation in children. One entry per CDR3 protein, called by TCRdb with MiXCR from the PCR reads. The profile shows a few hundred thousand distinct CDR3 sequences, 27% of them singletons. Here the sequenced sample was PBMCs, taken before TCRalphabeta/CD19-depleted stem cell transplant. All receptors derive from a boy in the first two years of life with Wiskott-Aldrich syndrome, due to receive a stem cell transplant. The CDR3 runs from the conserved cysteine through the conserved F or W. A D gene is named only where the DNA matches it firmly. A row's size may be missing; if present it is once, few, many or a size class.

J | D | V | size | DNA | CDR3
TRBJ2-5 | TRBD2 | TRBV9 | . | TGTGCCAGCAGCGCTCTGACTAGCCCAGAGACCCAGTACTTC | CASSALTSPETQYF
TRBJ2-5 | TRBD1 | TRBV18 | few | TGTGCCAGCTCACCACGGGCAGGGGGATTCCGAGAGACCCAGTACTTC | CASSPRAGGFRETQYF
TRBJ2-7 | TRBD2 | TRBV29-1 | . | TGCAGCGTCGGACTAGCGCCCAACCAATTCTCCTACGAGCAGTACTTC | CSVGLAPNQFSYEQYF
TRBJ2-2 | . | TRBV27 | few | TGTGCCAGCAGGGGTCGAAAGGGCGGGGAGCTGTTTTTT | CASRGRKGGELFF
TRBJ2-7 | . | TRBV5-1 | . | TGCGCCAGCAGATCCGGAGGGGGGACCTACGAGCAGTACTTC | CASRSGGGTYEQYF
TRBJ2-1 | . | TRBV24-1 | . | TGTGCCACCAGTCCAAAGGGAGGCTCCTACAATGAGCAGTTCTTC | CATSPKGGSYNEQFF
TRBJ1-5 | TRBD1 | TRBV20-1 | . | TGCAGTGCTAGGGCACAGGGGTTCGGGCAGCCCCAGCATTTT | CSARAQGFGQPQHF
TRBJ1-1 | TRBD1 | TRBV12-3/TRBV12-4 | few | TGTGCCAGCAGTTTAATCACAGGGGGCATGAACACTGAAGCTTTCTTT | CASSLITGGMNTEAFF
TRBJ2-1 | . | TRBV2 | . | TGTGCCAGCACGAGGGTCAATGAGCAGTTCTTC | CASTRVNEQFF
TRBJ2-5 | . | TRBV5-1 | . | TGCGCCAGCAGCTTGGCAGGGACCACTCACCAAGAGACCCAGTACTTC | CASSLAGTTHQETQYF
TRBJ1-5 | . | TRBV12-3/TRBV12-4 | . | TGTGCCAGCAGAAAGGAGGGGAATAGCAATCAGCCCCAGCATTTT | CASRKEGNSNQPQHF
TRBJ1-4 | TRBD1 | TRBV15 | . | TGTGCCACCAGCAGTTCGACAGGGTTTGGGGAAAAACTGTTTTTT | CATSSSTGFGEKLFF
TRBJ2-1 | . | TRBV10-2 | few | TGCGCCAGCAGGCCGGGCAATGAGCAGTTCTTC | CASRPGNEQFF
TRBJ2-1 | . | TRBV5-1 | few | TGCGCCAGCAGCTTAGACCACAATGAGCAGTTCTTC | CASSLDHNEQFF
TRBJ2-1 | TRBD2 | TRBV6-2/TRBV6-3 | . | TGTGCCAGCAGTTACTTCCTAGCGGGAGGGTTCTACAATGAGCAGTTCTTC | CASSYFLAGGFYNEQFF
TRBJ2-1 | . | TRBV6-1 | few | TGTGCCAGCAGTCCCGAAGGGCGCTCCTACAATGAGCAGTTCTTC | CASSPEGRSYNEQFF
TRBJ2-7 | . | TRBV7-6 | . | TGTGCCAGCAGCTTAGATGTAGGGCCCTACGCGCAGTACTTC | CASSLDVGPYAQYF
TRBJ2-4 | TRBD2 | TRBV5-1 | . | TGCGCCAGCAGCCTAGGACTAGCGGGAGGACGAAACATTCAGTACTTC | CASSLGLAGGRNIQYF
TRBJ2-1 | TRBD1 | TRBV29-1 | . | TGCAGCGTTGGTGGGGGGAATGGGACAGGATTGCGCAATGAGCAGTTCTTC | CSVGGGNGTGLRNEQFF
TRBJ2-7 | . | TRBV20-1 | few | TGCAGTGCTAGAGTAAGGGCCGCCTCCTACGAGCAGTACTTC | CSARVRAASYEQYF
TRBJ1-5 | . | TRBV6-1 | . | TGTGCCAGCACTGAGGGCAATCAGCCCCAGCATTTT | CASTEGNQPQHF
TRBJ2-7 | TRBD2 | TRBV20-1 | few | TGCAGTGCTAGAGTGGGAGGGACCTACGAGCAGTACTTC | CSARVGGTYEQYF
TRBJ2-7 | . | TRBV21-1 | once | TGTGCCAGCAGCAAAGAGAGGGGTGAATCCTACGAGCAGTACTTC | CASSKERGESYEQYF
TRBJ2-7 | . | TRBV18 | . | TGTGCCAGCTCGAGGGACTTGGGGCCCTACGAGCAGTACTTC | CASSRDLGPYEQYF
TRBJ2-2 | TRBD1 | TRBV5-1 | . | TGCGCCAGCAGCGAAACGGGACAGGGGAGCGGGGAGCTGTTTTTT | CASSETGQGSGELFF
TRBJ2-7 | TRBD1 | TRBV28 | . | TGTGCCAGCAGTCCAGGACAGGTTTCCTACGAGCAGTACTTC | CASSPGQVSYEQYF
TRBJ2-7 | TRBD2 | TRBV27 | few | TGTGCCAGCAGTCCGGGGGGACTCGCCTACGAGCAGTACTTC | CASSPGGLAYEQYF
TRBJ2-1 | . | TRBV20-1 | few | TGCAGTGCGGGCGGCCTAGCTACAAATGAGCAGTTCTTC | CSAGGLATNEQFF
TRBJ2-1 | TRBD2 | TRBV4-1 | many | TGCGCCAGCAGCGCCAAACTAGCGGGAGGGCCCAGGAATGAGCAGTTCTTC | CASSAKLAGGPRNEQFF
TRBJ2-7 | TRBD2 | TRBV27 | few | TGTGCCAGCAAAACTAGCGGGAGTTTCTACGAGCAGTACTTC | CASKTSGSFYEQYF
TRBJ2-1 | TRBD2 | TRBV20-1 | once | TGCAGTGCTGCTCGGCGGGAGAGCTCCTACAATGAGCAGTTCTTC | CSAARRESSYNEQFF
TRBJ2-7 | TRBD1 | TRBV6-5 | few | TGTGCCAGCAGTTGGGACAGGGGGCGCGAGCAGTACTTC | CASSWDRGREQYF
TRBJ2-5 | TRBD2 | TRBV6-1 | once | TGTGCCAGCAGTGAACTAGCGGAGGTGCTCTTGACCCAGTACTTC | CASSELAEVLLTQYF
TRBJ2-1 | TRBD2 | TRBV5-1 | few | TGCGCCAGCAGCTTGGAGCTAGCGGACTACAATGAGCAGTTCTTC | CASSLELADYNEQFF
TRBJ2-5 | . | TRBV29-1 | . | TGCAGCGTTGCGGGCAGGGCAAGAAGAGAGACCCAGTACTTC | CSVAGRARRETQYF
TRBJ1-2 | TRBD1 | TRBV5-1 | . | TGCGCCAGCAGCTTGGACCAGGGGGCCTATGGCTACACCTTC | CASSLDQGAYGYTF
TRBJ2-2 | . | TRBV4-2 | . | TGTGCCAGCAGCCAAGAGGCGACCAACACCGGGGAGCTGTTTTTT | CASSQEATNTGELFF
TRBJ2-3 | TRBD2 | TRBV12-3/TRBV12-4 | few | TGTGCCAGCCGTGCGGCTAGCGGAGATACGCAGTATTTT | CASRAASGDTQYF
TRBJ2-1 | TRBD2 | TRBV29-1 | . | TGCAGCGTTATACTACTAGCGCGTTACAATGAGCAGTTCTTC | CSVILLARYNEQFF
TRBJ2-1 | TRBD2 | TRBV6-5 | . | TGTGCCAGCAGTTACTCGGTTCGCGGGAGTCGCGAGAATGAGCAGTTCTTC | CASSYSVRGSRENEQFF
TRBJ2-1 | TRBD2 | TRBV20-1 | . | TGCAGTGCTAGGATACTAGCGGGAGGGTTCGGTGAGCAGTTCTTC | CSARILAGGFGEQFF
TRBJ1-1 | . | TRBV7-9 | . | TGTGCCAGCAGCTTATTCGACGCCGCTGAAGCTTTCTTT | CASSLFDAAEAFF
TRBJ2-4 | . | TRBV11-2 | . | TGTGCCAGCAGCTCTTCGAACATTCAGTACTTC | CASSSSNIQYF
TRBJ2-3 | . | TRBV2 | few | TGTGCCAGCAGTGAGGACCCCCGAGATACGCAGTATTTT | CASSEDPRDTQYF
TRBJ1-1 | . | TRBV28 | . | TGTGCCAGCACCACGGGACGGACGAACACTGAAGCTTTCTTT | CASTTGRTNTEAFF
TRBJ2-1 | TRBD2 | TRBV29-1 | few | TGCAGCTCAACTAGCGGGAGTTCCTACAATGAGCAGTTCTTC | CSSTSGSSYNEQFF
TRBJ1-1 | . | TRBV29-1 | . | TGCAGCGTTGTGCCCGGGGCCAGGAACACTGAAGCTTTCTTT | CSVVPGARNTEAFF
TRBJ2-5 | TRBD2 | TRBV12-3/TRBV12-4 | . | TGTGCCAGCAGTTACGGTACTAGCGCAGAGACCCAGTACTTC | CASSYGTSAETQYF
TRBJ2-3 | TRBD2 | TRBV9 | . | TGTGCCAGCAGCGTAGTTTCGCTAGCGGGCACAGATACGCAGTATTTT | CASSVVSLAGTDTQYF
TRBJ1-1 | . | TRBV3-1 | . | TGTGCCAGCAGCCGCCCCGGGACTTTGAACACTGAAGCTTTCTTT | CASSRPGTLNTEAFF
TRBJ1-5 | . | TRBV12-3/TRBV12-4 | . | TGTGCCAGCACCACGAACAGGGATCAGCCCCAGCATTTT | CASTTNRDQPQHF
TRBJ2-5 | . | TRBV10-3 | few | TGTGCCATCAGTGATCCCCCGGGAGCGGGCGAGACCCAGTACTTC | CAISDPPGAGETQYF
TRBJ1-2 | . | TRBV7-2 | . | TGTGCCAGCAGCCCAGTTGGATGGTCCGGCTACACCTTC | CASSPVGWSGYTF
TRBJ1-4 | . | TRBV4-1 | few | TGCGCCAGCAGCCATATTGGACGGCGGAATGAAAAACTGTTTTTT | CASSHIGRRNEKLFF
TRBJ2-7 | TRBD2 | TRBV5-6 | . | TGTGCCAGCAGCTTTTTACTAGCGGGACACTACGAGCAGTACTTC | CASSFLLAGHYEQYF
TRBJ2-7 | TRBD2 | TRBV20-1 | . | TGCAGTGCTAGTGGACTAGCGGGTTCGCCGGACGAGCAGTACTTC | CSASGLAGSPDEQYF
TRBJ2-3 | . | TRBV5-1 | . | TGCGCCAGCAGCTTGGTTACCGCTAGCACAGATACGCAGTATTTT | CASSLVTASTDTQYF
TRBJ2-7 | TRBD2 | TRBV20-1 | . | TGCAGTGCTAGACTAGCGGGAATTTTTTACGAGCAGTACTTC | CSARLAGIFYEQYF
TRBJ2-5 | TRBD2 | TRBV4-1 | . | TGCGCCAGCAGCACTAGCGGGAGTGTAGAGACCCAGTACTTC | CASSTSGSVETQYF
TRBJ2-1 | . | TRBV20-1 | few | TGCAGTGCCTTGACTACTAACAATGAGCAGTTCTTC | CSALTTNNEQFF